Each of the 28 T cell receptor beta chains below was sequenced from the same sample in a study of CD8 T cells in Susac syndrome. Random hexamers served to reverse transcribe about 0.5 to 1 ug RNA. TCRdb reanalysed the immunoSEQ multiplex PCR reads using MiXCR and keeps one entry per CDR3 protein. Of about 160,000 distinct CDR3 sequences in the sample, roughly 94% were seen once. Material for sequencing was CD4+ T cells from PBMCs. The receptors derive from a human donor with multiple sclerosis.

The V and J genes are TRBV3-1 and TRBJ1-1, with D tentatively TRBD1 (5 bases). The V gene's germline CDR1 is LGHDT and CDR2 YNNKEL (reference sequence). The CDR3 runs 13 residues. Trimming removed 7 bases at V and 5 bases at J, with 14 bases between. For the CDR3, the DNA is TGTGCCAGCACTCAATCGGGGGGGACTGAAGCTTTCTTT. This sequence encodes CASTQSGGTEAFF.

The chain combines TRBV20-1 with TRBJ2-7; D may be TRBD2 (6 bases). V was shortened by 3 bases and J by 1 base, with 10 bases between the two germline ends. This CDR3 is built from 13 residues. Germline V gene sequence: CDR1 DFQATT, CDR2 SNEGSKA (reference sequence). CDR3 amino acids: CSASNSGSYEQYF. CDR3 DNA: TGCAGTGCTAGTAATAGCGGTTCCTACGAGCAGTACTTC.

The CDR3 loop is CASSFHQSSYNEQFF. DNA for the CDR3: TGTGCCAGCAGTTTTCACCAGAGCTCCTACAATGAGCAGTTCTTC. The chain joins TRBV12-3 or TRBV12-4 to TRBJ2-1, with unresolved D. V lost 3 bases, J lost 0 bases, and 9 bases lay in between. The CDR3 spans 15 residues.

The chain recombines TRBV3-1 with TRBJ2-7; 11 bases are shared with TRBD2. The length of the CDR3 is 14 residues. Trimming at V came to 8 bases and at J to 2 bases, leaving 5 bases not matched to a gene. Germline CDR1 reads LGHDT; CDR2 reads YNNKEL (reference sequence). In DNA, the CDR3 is TGTGCCAGCTCGACTAGCGGGAATACCTACGAGCAGTACTTC. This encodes CASSTSGNTYEQYF.

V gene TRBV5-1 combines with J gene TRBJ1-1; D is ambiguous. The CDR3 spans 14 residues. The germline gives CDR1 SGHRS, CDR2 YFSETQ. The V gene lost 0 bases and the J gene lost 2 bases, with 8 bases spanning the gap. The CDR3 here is CASSLDSPNTEAFF. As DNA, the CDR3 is TGCGCCAGCAGCTTGGATTCCCCTAACACTGAAGCTTTCTTT. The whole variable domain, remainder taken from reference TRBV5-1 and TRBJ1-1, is KAGVTQTPRYLIKTRGQQVTLSCSPISGHRSVSWYQQTPGQGLQFLFEYFSETQRNKGNFPGRFSGRQFSNSRSEMNVSTLELGDSALYLCASSLDSPNTEAFFGQGTRLTVV.

The CDR3 DNA is TGTGCCAGCAGTTTGGGACTAGCGGGAGGAGCTAGGGAGCAGTACTTC. Translation: CASSLGLAGGAREQYF. This chain joins TRBV12-3 or TRBV12-4 and TRBJ2-7; TRBD2 matches 15 bases. The CDR3 has 16 amino acids. The junction had 7 bases not matched to a gene; V was cut back by 3 bases and J by 7 bases.

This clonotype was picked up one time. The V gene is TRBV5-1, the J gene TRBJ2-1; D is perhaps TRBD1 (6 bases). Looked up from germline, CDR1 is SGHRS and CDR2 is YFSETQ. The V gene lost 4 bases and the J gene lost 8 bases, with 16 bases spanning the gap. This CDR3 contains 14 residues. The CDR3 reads CASSNTGYRDEQFF. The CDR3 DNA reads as TGCGCCAGCAGCAATACAGGGTACCGCGATGAGCAGTTCTTC.

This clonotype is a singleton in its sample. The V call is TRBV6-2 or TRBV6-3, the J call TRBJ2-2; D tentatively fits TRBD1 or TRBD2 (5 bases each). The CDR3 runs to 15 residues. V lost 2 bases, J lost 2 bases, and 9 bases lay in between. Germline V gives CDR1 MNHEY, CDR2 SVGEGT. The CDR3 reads CASSYPGLNTGELFF. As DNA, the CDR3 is TGTGCCAGCAGTTACCCGGGGCTAAACACCGGGGAGCTGTTTTTT.

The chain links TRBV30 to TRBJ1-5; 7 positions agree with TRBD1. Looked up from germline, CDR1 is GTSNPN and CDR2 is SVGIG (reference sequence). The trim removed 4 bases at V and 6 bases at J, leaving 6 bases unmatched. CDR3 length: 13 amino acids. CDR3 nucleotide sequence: TGTGCCTGGACGAGGGGGCAGGGTCAGCCCCAGCATTTT. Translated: CAWTRGQGQPQHF. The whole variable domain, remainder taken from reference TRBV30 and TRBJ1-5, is SQTIHQWPATLVQPVGSPLSLECTVEGTSNPNLYWYRQAAGRGLQLLFYSVGIGQISSEVPQNLSASRPQDRQFILSSKKLLLSDSGFYLCAWTRGQGQPQHFGDGTRLSIL.

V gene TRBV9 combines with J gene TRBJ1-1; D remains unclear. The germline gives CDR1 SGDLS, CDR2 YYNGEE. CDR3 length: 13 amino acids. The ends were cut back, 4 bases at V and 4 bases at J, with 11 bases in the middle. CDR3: CASSPRWGTEAFF. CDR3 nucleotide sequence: TGTGCCAGCAGCCCCCGGTGGGGCACTGAAGCTTTCTTT.

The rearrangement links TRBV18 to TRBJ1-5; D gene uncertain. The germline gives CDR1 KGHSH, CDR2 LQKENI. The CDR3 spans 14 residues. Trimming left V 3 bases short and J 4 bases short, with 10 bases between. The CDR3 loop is CASSPRAGNQPQHF. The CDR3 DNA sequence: TGTGCCAGCTCACCGAGGGCGGGGAATCAGCCCCAGCATTTT.

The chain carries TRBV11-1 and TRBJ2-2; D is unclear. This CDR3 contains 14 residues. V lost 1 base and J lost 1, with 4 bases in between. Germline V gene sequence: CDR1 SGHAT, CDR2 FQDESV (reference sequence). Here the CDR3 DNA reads TGTGCCAGCAGCTTAGGACAGAACACCGGGGAGCTGTTTTTT. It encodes CASSLGQNTGELFF. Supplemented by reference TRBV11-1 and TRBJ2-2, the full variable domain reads EAEVAQSPRYKITEKSQAVAFWCDPISGHATLYWYRQILGQGPELLVQFQDESVVDDSQLPKDRFSAERLKGVDSTLKIQPAELGDSAMYLCASSLGQNTGELFFGEGSRLTVL.

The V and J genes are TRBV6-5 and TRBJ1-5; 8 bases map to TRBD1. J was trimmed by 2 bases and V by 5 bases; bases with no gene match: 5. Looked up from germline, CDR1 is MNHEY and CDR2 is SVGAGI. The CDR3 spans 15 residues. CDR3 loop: CASSTGQGGNQPQHF. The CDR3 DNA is TGTGCCAGCAGTACTGGACAGGGAGGCAATCAGCCCCAGCATTTT.

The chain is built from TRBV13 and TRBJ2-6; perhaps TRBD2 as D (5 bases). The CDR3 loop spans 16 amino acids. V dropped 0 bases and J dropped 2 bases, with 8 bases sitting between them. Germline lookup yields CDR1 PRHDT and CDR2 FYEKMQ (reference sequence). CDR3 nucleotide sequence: TGTGCCAGCAGCTTAGGGGAAGCGGCTGGGGCCAACGTCCTGACTTTC. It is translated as CASSLGEAAGANVLTF.

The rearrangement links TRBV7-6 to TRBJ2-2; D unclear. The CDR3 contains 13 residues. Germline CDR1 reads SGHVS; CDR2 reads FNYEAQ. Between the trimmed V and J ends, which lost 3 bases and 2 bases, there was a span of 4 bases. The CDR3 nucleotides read TGTGCCAGCAGCTTCCTAAACACCGGGGAGCTGTTTTTT. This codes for CASSFLNTGELFF.

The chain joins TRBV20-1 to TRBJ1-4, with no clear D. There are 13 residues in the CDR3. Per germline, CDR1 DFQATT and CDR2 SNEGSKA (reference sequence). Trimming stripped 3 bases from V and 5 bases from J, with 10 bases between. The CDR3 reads CSARGHPNEKLFF. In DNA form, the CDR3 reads TGCAGTGCTAGGGGTCACCCGAATGAAAAACTGTTTTTT.

Here the CDR3 reads CASKAGWYRTDTQYF. As DNA, the CDR3 is TGTGCCAGCAAGGCGGGTTGGTACCGCACAGATACGCAGTATTTT. The chain uses TRBV6-5 and TRBJ2-3; D is perhaps TRBD2 (5 bases). V lost 7 bases, J lost 1 base, and 15 bases lay in between. This CDR3 comprises 15 residues. Germline loops: CDR1 MNHEY, CDR2 SVGAGI.

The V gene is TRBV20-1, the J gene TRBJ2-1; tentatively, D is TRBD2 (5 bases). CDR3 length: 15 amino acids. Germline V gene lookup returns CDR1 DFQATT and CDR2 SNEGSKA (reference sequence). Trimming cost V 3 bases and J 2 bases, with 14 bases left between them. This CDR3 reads CSASPRGSAYNEQFF. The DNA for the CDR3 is TGCAGTGCTAGCCCTCGAGGTAGCGCCTACAATGAGCAGTTCTTC.

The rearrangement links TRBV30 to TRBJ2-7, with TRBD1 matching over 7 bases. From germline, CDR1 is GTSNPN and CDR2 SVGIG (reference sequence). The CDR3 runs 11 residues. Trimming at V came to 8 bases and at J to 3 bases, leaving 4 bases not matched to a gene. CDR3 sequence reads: CAGHRGYEQYF. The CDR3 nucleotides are TGTGCCGGACACAGGGGCTACGAGCAGTACTTC.

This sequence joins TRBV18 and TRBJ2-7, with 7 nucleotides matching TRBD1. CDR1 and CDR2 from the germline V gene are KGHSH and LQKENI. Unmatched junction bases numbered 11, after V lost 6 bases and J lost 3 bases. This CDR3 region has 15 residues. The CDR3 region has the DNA TGTGCCAGCTCTCCTCCCGGGACAGTGGTCTACGAGCAGTACTTC. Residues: CASSPPGTVVYEQYF.

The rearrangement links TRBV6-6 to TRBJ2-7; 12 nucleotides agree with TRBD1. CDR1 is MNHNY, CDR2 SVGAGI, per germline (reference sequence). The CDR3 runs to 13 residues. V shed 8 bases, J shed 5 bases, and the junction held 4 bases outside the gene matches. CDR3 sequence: CASGGTGGNEQYF. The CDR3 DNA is TGTGCCAGCGGAGGGACAGGGGGCAACGAGCAGTACTTC.

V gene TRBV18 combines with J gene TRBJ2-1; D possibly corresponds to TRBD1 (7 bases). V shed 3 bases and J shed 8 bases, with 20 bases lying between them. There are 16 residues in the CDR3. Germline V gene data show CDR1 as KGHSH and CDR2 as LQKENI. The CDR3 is CASSPPGGGGRDEQFF. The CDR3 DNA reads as TGTGCCAGCTCACCCCCAGGGGGAGGAGGACGGGATGAGCAGTTCTTC.

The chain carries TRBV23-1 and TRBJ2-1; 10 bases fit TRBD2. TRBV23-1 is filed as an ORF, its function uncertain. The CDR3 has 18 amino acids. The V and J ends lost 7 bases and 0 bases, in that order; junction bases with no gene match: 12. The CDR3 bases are TGCGCCAGCACCCGAAAGGCTAGCGGGAGTCCCTCCTACAATGAGCAGTTCTTC. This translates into CASTRKASGSPSYNEQFF.

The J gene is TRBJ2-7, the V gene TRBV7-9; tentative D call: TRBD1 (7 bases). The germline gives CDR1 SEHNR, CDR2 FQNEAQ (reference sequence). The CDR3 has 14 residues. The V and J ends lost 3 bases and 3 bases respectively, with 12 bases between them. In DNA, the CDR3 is TGTGCCAGCAGCTTCGGCCAGGGGGGCTACGAGCAGTACTTC. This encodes CASSFGQGGYEQYF.

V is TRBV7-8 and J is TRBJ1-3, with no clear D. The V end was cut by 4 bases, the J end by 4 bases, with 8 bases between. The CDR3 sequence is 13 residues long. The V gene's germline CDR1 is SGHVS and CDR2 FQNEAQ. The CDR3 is CASSSDIGNTIYF. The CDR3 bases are TGTGCCAGCAGCTCTGATATAGGAAACACCATATATTTT.

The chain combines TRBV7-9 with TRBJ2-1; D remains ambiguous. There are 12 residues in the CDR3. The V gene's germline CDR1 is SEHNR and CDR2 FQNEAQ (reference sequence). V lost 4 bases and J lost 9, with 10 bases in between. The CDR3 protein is CASSYPPGEQFF. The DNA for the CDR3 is TGTGCCAGCAGCTACCCCCCGGGTGAGCAGTTCTTC.

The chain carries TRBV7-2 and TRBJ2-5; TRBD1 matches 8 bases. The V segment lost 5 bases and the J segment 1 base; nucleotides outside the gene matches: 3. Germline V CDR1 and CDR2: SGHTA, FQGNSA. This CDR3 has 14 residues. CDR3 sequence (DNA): TGTGCCAGCAGCCGAGACAGGGGCCAAGAGACCCAGTACTTC. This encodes CASSRDRGQETQYF.

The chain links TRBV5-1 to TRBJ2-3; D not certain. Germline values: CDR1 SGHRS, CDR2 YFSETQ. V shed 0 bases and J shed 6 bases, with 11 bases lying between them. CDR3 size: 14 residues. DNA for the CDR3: TGCGCCAGCAGCTTGGGGACCCTCACGGATACGCAGTATTTT. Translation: CASSLGTLTDTQYF.